What follows are 16 T cell receptor beta chains derived from one specimen sequenced in a study of T-cell memory formation after mild COVID-19. TCRdb independently ran MiXCR on the 5' RACE reads; one entry per CDR3 protein. The sample yields about 500,000 distinct CDR3 sequences, roughly 21% seen once. Input material: PBMCs or a T cell subset sorted from them (not recorded which). The receptors were sampled from an adult woman who had mild COVID-19 (a few samples of this study predate the infection). Cell type and time point are not known.

The chain combines TRBV9 with TRBJ2-1; 12 bases line up with TRBD2. J lost 2 bases, V lost 7 bases, and 7 bases had no gene match. The CDR3 runs 16 residues. In germline, CDR1 is SGDLS, CDR2 YYNGEE. This chain's CDR3 is CASATSGRRAYNEQFF. The CDR3 region has the DNA TGTGCCAGCGCTACTAGCGGGAGGCGCGCCTACAATGAGCAGTTCTTC.

This chain links TRBV12-3 or TRBV12-4 with TRBJ2-1; D is unresolved. V dropped 1 base and J dropped 8 bases, with 9 bases sitting between them. The CDR3 has 13 residues. The CDR3 DNA is TGTGCCAGCAGTTTAGGCAAGACCCATGAGCAGTTCTTC. This codes for CASSLGKTHEQFF.

The V and J genes are TRBV15 and TRBJ2-7; 8 bases match TRBD1. CDR3 size: 15 residues. CDR1 is LNHNV, CDR2 YYDKDF, per germline (reference sequence). Germline trimming cut 1 base from V and 5 bases from J; bases unmatched to any gene: 7. The CDR3 DNA reads TGTGCCACCAGCAGAGTCCGCAGGGGGCAGGACGAGCAGTACTTC. It codes for CATSRVRRGQDEQYF.

V and J are TRBV6-5 and TRBJ2-3, with D possibly matching TRBD2 (5 bases). The CDR3 is 16 residues long. In germline, CDR1 is MNHEY, CDR2 SVGAGI. With 6 bases removed from V and 0 bases from J, the gap between germline ends came to 16 bases. The CDR3: CASSNRGPLSTDTQYF. CDR3 bases: TGTGCCAGCAGCAACAGAGGGCCACTTAGCACAGATACGCAGTATTTT.

This rearrangement joins TRBV18 to TRBJ1-1, with D hard to call. Germline CDR1 and CDR2: KGHSH and LQKENI. The CDR3 loop spans 12 amino acids. V was cut by 3 bases and J by 7 bases, with 9 bases left in between. In DNA form, the CDR3 reads TGTGCCAGCTCACCCGAAAGAGTTGAAGCTTTCTTT. Protein: CASSPERVEAFF.

This rearrangement joins TRBV4-1 to TRBJ2-1; D might be TRBD1 (6 bases). V dropped 4 bases and J dropped 3 bases, with 13 bases sitting between them. CDR1 is MGHRA, CDR2 YSYEKL, per germline. This CDR3 has 15 residues. The CDR3 DNA reads as TGCGCCAGCAGCCCGCTCGGGACAAACTACAATGAGCAGTTCTTC. Amino acid sequence: CASSPLGTNYNEQFF.

This clonotype has a handful of counts. CDR3 protein: CASSLWRGMSSYNEQFF. The CDR3 bases are TGTGCCAGCAGCCTCTGGCGGGGTATGTCCTCCTACAATGAGCAGTTCTTC. J is TRBJ2-1 and V is TRBV7-9; D might be TRBD2 (6 bases). The CDR3 consists of 17 residues. Trimming removed 5 bases from V and 0 bases from J, with 17 bases in between. In germline, CDR1 is SEHNR, CDR2 FQNEAQ (reference sequence). The variable domain in full, with the rest retrieved from reference TRBV7-9 and TRBJ2-1, is DTGVSQNPRHKITKRGQNVTFRCDPISEHNRLYWYRQTLGQGPEFLTYFQNEAQLEKSRLLSDRFSAERPKGSFSTLEIQRTEQGDSAMYLCASSLWRGMSSYNEQFFGPGTRLTVL.

This clonotype was counted between two and nine times. The chain uses TRBV4-1 and TRBJ2-1; 8 bases line up with TRBD1. CDR3 length equals 20 residues. Losses at the gene ends were 3 bases for V and 3 bases for J; bases not matched to a gene: 19. Germline CDR1 MGHRA, CDR2 YSYEKL. The CDR3 here is CASSQINSFTGTGIYNEQFF. The CDR3, as DNA: TGCGCCAGCAGCCAGATTAACTCATTTACCGGGACAGGAATCTACAATGAGCAGTTCTTC.

A few counts support this clonotype. This chain uses TRBV30 with TRBJ1-1; the D is unclear. The V end lost 3 bases, the J end lost 11 bases, and 22 bases lay between the germline ends. Germline values: CDR1 GTSNPN, CDR2 SVGIG (reference sequence). The CDR3 runs to 14 residues. The CDR3 DNA follows: TGTGCCTGGAGACACTCAACTCACAGCGGGCGGGCTTTCTTT. Protein: CAWRHSTHSGRAFF.

The chain carries TRBV6-5 and TRBJ2-7, with 12 bases fitting TRBD2. CDR3 size: 14 residues. Looked up from germline, CDR1 is MNHEY and CDR2 is SVGAGI. J gave up 8 bases and V 6 bases, and 8 bases lay outside the gene matches. The CDR3 reads CASRTSGSSEQQYF. CDR3 coding DNA: TGTGCCAGCAGGACTAGCGGGAGTTCTGAACAGCAGTACTTC.

The V gene is TRBV4-1, the J gene TRBJ1-1; TRBD1 agrees at 9 bases. J was trimmed by 11 bases and V by 4 bases; bases with no gene match: 11. The germline V gene has CDR1 MGHRA and CDR2 YSYEKL. CDR3 size: 14 residues. CDR3 nucleotides: TGCGCCAGCAGCCCCGTCGGGACAGGGCAGGAGGCTTTCTTT. Its translation: CASSPVGTGQEAFF.

This chain joins TRBV4-2 and TRBJ1-1, with TRBD1 as a possible D gene (5 bases). V was clipped by 2 bases and J by 3 bases, with 10 bases between them. The CDR3 spans 14 residues. Germline-derived CDR1 and CDR2 are LGHNA and YNFKEQ. The chain's CDR3 is CASSQWQGDTEAFF. CDR3 nucleotides: TGTGCCAGCAGCCAATGGCAGGGAGACACTGAAGCTTTCTTT.

This clonotype has a handful of counts. The chain is built from TRBV6-1 and TRBJ1-5; tentative D call: TRBD1 (5 bases). The CDR3 runs to 14 residues. Germline lookup yields CDR1 MNHNS and CDR2 SASEGT. V was shortened by 6 bases and J by 5 bases, with 14 bases between the two germline ends. The CDR3 bases are TGTGCCAGCAGCCCGGGGACGACCTATCAGCCCCAGCATTTT. Protein: CASSPGTTYQPQHF.

This clonotype was counted ten times or more. J is TRBJ1-1 and V is TRBV12-5, with 7 bases fitting TRBD1. V lost 6 bases and J lost 6; bases outside the gene matches: 7. Germline V gene data show CDR1 as LGHNT and CDR2 as FRNRAP. The CDR3 extends over 13 amino acids. The CDR3, as DNA: TGTGCTAGTGGCCTGACAGGGCAGGCTGAAGCTTTCTTT. As protein: CASGLTGQAEAFF.

This clonotype was detected only a few times. The rearrangement joins TRBV5-4 to TRBJ2-5, with 7 bases fitting TRBD2. Germline trimming cut 8 bases from V and 3 bases from J; bases unmatched to any gene: 7. The CDR3 is 13 amino acids. Germline lookup yields CDR1 SGHNT and CDR2 YYREEE (reference sequence). The CDR3 protein is CASGEGRKETQYF. CDR3 DNA sequence: TGTGCCAGTGGGGAGGGGCGCAAAGAGACCCAGTACTTC.

The sample holds a few counts of this clonotype. The chain carries TRBV19 and TRBJ2-1; 9 positions match TRBD1. The CDR3 has 14 residues. Looked up from germline, CDR1 is LNHDA and CDR2 is SQIVND (reference sequence). The junction had 8 bases not matched to a gene; V was cut back by 7 bases and J by 7 bases. The CDR3 reads CASKQGARVNEQFF. The CDR3 nucleotides are TGTGCCAGTAAACAGGGGGCAAGGGTAAATGAGCAGTTCTTC.